Below are 28 T cell receptor beta chains sequenced from a single sample in a study of blood T cell repertoires in COVID-19. Some clones are missing from TCRdb's copy, which holds only in-frame ones; the method was immunoSEQ multiplex PCR. The sample lists roughly 150,000 clones, approximately 79% occurring once. The sample consisted of PBMCs or T cells enriched from blood (not recorded which). These receptors originate from a woman aged 70 to 79 in a cohort exposed to, infected with or recovered from COVID-19 (not recorded which).

The rearrangement uses TRBV4-3 and TRBJ1-1, with D possibly matching TRBD1 (6 bases). Germline V lookup: CDR1 LGHNA, CDR2 YSLEER. The ends were cut back, 3 bases at V and 0 bases at J, with 11 bases in the middle. CDR3 length equals 15 residues. CDR3 protein: CASSQHRAMNTEAFF. CDR3 DNA sequence: TGCGCCAGCAGCCAGCACAGGGCTATGAACACTGAAGCTTTCTTT.

The V call is TRBV7-8, the J call TRBJ2-7, with TRBD2 as a possible D gene (7 bases). Looked up from germline, CDR1 is SGHVS and CDR2 is FQNEAQ. The CDR3 contains 15 residues. The germline V and J ends were trimmed by 5 bases and 3 bases, with 17 bases remaining between them. Here the CDR3 reads CASSEGGTPVYEQYF. The CDR3 DNA reads TGTGCCAGCAGCGAGGGGGGGACGCCCGTCTACGAGCAGTACTTC.

The rearrangement uses TRBV2 and TRBJ1-2; a weak D match, TRBD1 (5 bases). Germline lookup yields CDR1 SNHLY and CDR2 FYNNEI. The germline V and J ends were trimmed by 5 bases and 8 bases, with 21 bases remaining between them. There are 15 residues in the CDR3. The CDR3 nucleotides read TGTGCCAGCAGTCCTCAAGGAGGGGTCCCTGAGGGCTACACCTTC. Its translation: CASSPQGGVPEGYTF.

Only one count was recorded for this clone. V usage is TRBV9 and J usage is TRBJ2-3; the match to TRBD1 covers 11 bases. Germline CDR1 SGDLS, CDR2 YYNGEE. The CDR3 consists of 16 residues. V shed 0 bases, J shed 5 bases, and the junction held 5 bases outside the gene matches. CDR3 sequence reads: CASSVGGQGAQDTQYF. In nucleotides, the CDR3 is TGTGCCAGCAGCGTAGGAGGACAGGGGGCGCAAGATACGCAGTATTTT.

The chain couples TRBV9 to TRBJ2-5; 10 bases agree with TRBD1. This CDR3 has 19 amino acids. CDR1 SGDLS and CDR2 YYNGEE come from the germline V gene. The V and J ends lost 4 bases and 2 bases, in that order; junction bases with no gene match: 17. The chain's CDR3 is CASSSTTSSRDRGQETQYF. CDR3 bases: TGTGCCAGCAGCTCTACAACCTCTAGCAGGGACAGGGGACAAGAGACCCAGTACTTC.

About this clone itself: A junction end diverges from the germline sequence, so it may reflect a read error. This chain links TRBV7-7 with TRBJ2-5; D is possibly TRBD1 (7 bases). CDR1 and CDR2 (germline): SSHAT, FNYEAQ (reference sequence). The CDR3 loop spans 14 amino acids. CDR3 bases: TGTGCTAGCAGCTTACGGCCAGGGGGGGAGACCCAGTACTTC. Translating it yields CASSLRPGGETQYF.

This clone was observed a handful of times. The chain couples TRBV5-1 to TRBJ2-1, with 11 bases matching TRBD2. This CDR3 region has 14 residues. The junction had 0 bases not matched to a gene; V was cut back by 5 bases and J by 2 bases. Germline V gene lookup returns CDR1 SGHRS and CDR2 YFSETQ. The CDR3 coding sequence is TGCGCCAGCAGGACTAGCGGGACCTACAATGAGCAGTTCTTC. It encodes CASRTSGTYNEQFF.

This chain joins TRBV19 and TRBJ1-3, with D tentatively TRBD1 (5 bases). The germline V and J ends were trimmed by 5 bases and 0 bases, with 14 bases remaining between them. CDR3 length: 16 amino acids. The germline CDR1 and CDR2 sequences are LNHDA and SQIVND (reference sequence). CDR3 region: CASSERQLFSGNTIYF. The DNA of the CDR3 is TGTGCCAGTAGTGAACGACAGCTCTTCTCTGGAAACACCATATATTTT.

This chain links TRBV6-6 with TRBJ2-1; 10 bases match TRBD2. Unmatched junction bases numbered 5, after V lost 4 bases and J lost 2 bases. The CDR3 consists of 16 residues. Germline V gene lookup returns CDR1 MNHNY and CDR2 SVGAGI (reference sequence). The CDR3 DNA reads TGTGCCAGCAGTTCGCTAGCGGGAGTAGCCTACAATGAGCAGTTCTTC. Residues: CASSSLAGVAYNEQFF.

The sample holds one count of this clone. The genes are TRBV11-3 and TRBJ2-1, with D possibly being TRBD2 (5 bases). Trimming pared 5 bases from V and 8 bases from J, leaving 13 bases between. The germline gives CDR1 SGHNT, CDR2 YENEEA. The CDR3 has 13 amino acids. CDR3 sequence (DNA): TGTGCCAGCAGCACGGCCCTCGGGGATGAGCAGTTCTTC. Translated: CASSTALGDEQFF.

The chain is built from TRBV12-3 or TRBV12-4 and TRBJ1-3, with D hard to call. The CDR3 runs to 13 residues. Trimming pared 6 bases from V and 0 bases from J, leaving 6 bases between. The CDR3 here is CASRLSSGNTIYF. CDR3 coding DNA: TGTGCCAGCAGGCTTAGCTCTGGAAACACCATATATTTT.

The chain combines TRBV6-2 or TRBV6-3 with TRBJ1-5, with no clear D. Per germline, CDR1 MNHEY and CDR2 SVGEGT. V dropped 2 bases and J dropped 7 bases, with 9 bases sitting between them. This CDR3 has 13 amino acids. The CDR3 nucleotides read TGTGCCAGCAGTTACACCCGAAGCCAGCCCCAGCATTTT. It yields the protein CASSYTRSQPQHF.

The rearrangement links TRBV2 to TRBJ1-4, with TRBD1 identical over 8 bases. This CDR3 contains 14 residues. The ends lost 10 bases at V and 7 bases at J; junction bases unmatched: 11. CDR1 and CDR2 from the germline V gene are SNHLY and FYNNEI. CDR3 bases: TGTGCCACTGCTTTCGGGACAGGACGTGAAAAACTGTTTTTT. It codes for CATAFGTGREKLFF. The full variable domain, in which reference TRBV2 and TRBJ1-4 provide the parts outside the CDR3, is EPEVTQTPSHQVTQMGQEVILRCVPISNHLYFYWYRQILGQKVEFLVSFYNNEISEKSEIFDDQFSVERPDGSNFTLKIRSTKLEDSAMYFCATAFGTGREKLFFGSGTQLSVL.

About this clone itself: A much larger clone is a single base away; this may be a read error. Other DNA sequences from this sample encode an identical CDR3 as well. This chain connects TRBV15 to TRBJ1-5; D is unclear. This CDR3 has 15 amino acids. CDR1 is LNHNV and CDR2 is YYDKDF in the germline V gene (reference sequence). The CDR3, as DNA: TGTGCTACCAGCAGAGAGGGAGGGCGGGGTCAGCCCCAGCATTTT. Translation gives CATSREGGRGQPQHF.

V usage is TRBV10-3 and J usage is TRBJ1-2; weak D call: TRBD1 (5 bases). V lost 11 bases and J lost 8, with 15 bases in between. CDR3 length: 11 residues. CDR1 ENHRY and CDR2 SYGVKD come from the germline V gene. The CDR3 DNA sequence: TGTGCCTCTAGTGGGGGGAGAGGCTACACCTTC. It codes for CASSGGRGYTF.

The J gene is TRBJ2-2, the V gene TRBV5-1, with 7 bases fitting TRBD2. The CDR3 contains 15 residues. The germline V gene has CDR1 SGHRS and CDR2 YFSETQ. The V gene end was trimmed by 4 bases and the J gene end by 7 bases; junction bases not matched to a gene: 10. The CDR3 protein is CASSPSGNWGGELFF. CDR3 coding DNA: TGCGCCAGCAGCCCAAGCGGGAACTGGGGCGGGGAGCTGTTTTTT.

The sample holds a few counts of this clone. CDR3 region: CSVASGTVFGYTF. DNA of the CDR3: TGCAGCGTCGCGTCCGGGACAGTGTTCGGCTACACCTTC. This chain uses TRBV29-1 with TRBJ1-2; 7 nucleotides align to TRBD1. The germline CDR1 and CDR2 sequences are SQVTM and ANQGSEA. J was trimmed by 8 bases and V by 6 bases; bases with no gene match: 12. The CDR3 extends over 13 amino acids.

This chain connects TRBV5-4 to TRBJ2-1, with D tentatively TRBD2 (7 bases). The germline V and J ends were trimmed by 0 bases and 2 bases, with 9 bases remaining between them. CDR1 is SGHNT, CDR2 YYREEE, per germline (reference sequence). The CDR3 is 15 amino acids. CDR3 sequence: CASSLVGGAYNEQFF. CDR3 coding DNA: TGTGCCAGCAGCTTGGTAGGGGGGGCCTACAATGAGCAGTTCTTC. Looking up the rest from reference TRBV5-4 and TRBJ2-1 gives the full variable domain: ETGVTQSPTHLIKTRGQQVTLRCSSQSGHNTVSWYQQALGQGPQFIFQYYREEENGRGNFPPRFSGLQFPNYSSELNVNALELDDSALYLCASSLVGGAYNEQFFGPGTRLTVL.

The rearrangement joins TRBV6-5 to TRBJ2-5; D possibly corresponds to TRBD2 (5 bases). The CDR3 has 15 residues. Looked up from germline, CDR1 is MNHEY and CDR2 is SVGAGI. The ends were cut back, 5 bases at V and 2 bases at J, with 15 bases in the middle. The CDR3 DNA follows: TGTGCCAGCAGTCCCCCGGGCGGGCCACAAGAGACCCAGTACTTC. Translation gives CASSPPGGPQETQYF.

This clone was recorded only once. This sequence joins TRBV5-4 and TRBJ2-6; 10 bases fit TRBD2. From germline, CDR1 is SGHNT and CDR2 YYREEE (reference sequence). The CDR3 runs to 18 residues. Unmatched junction bases numbered 7, after V lost 3 bases and J lost 1 base. CDR3 nucleotides: TGTGCCAGCAGCTCCGGGCCTAGCGGGAGTTCTGGGGCCAACGTCCTGACTTTC. Its protein is CASSSGPSGSSGANVLTF. The entire variable domain, with the rest obtained from reference TRBV5-4 and TRBJ2-6, is as follows: ETGVTQSPTHLIKTRGQQVTLRCSSQSGHNTVSWYQQALGQGPQFIFQYYREEENGRGNFPPRFSGLQFPNYSSELNVNALELDDSALYLCASSSGPSGSSGANVLTFGAGSRLTVL.

The chain is built from TRBV19 and TRBJ1-5; D gene ambiguous. Germline assignment: CDR1 LNHDA and CDR2 SQIVND (reference sequence). Trimming took 4 bases from V and 11 from J, leaving 21 bases between them. This CDR3 is built from 15 residues. The CDR3 sequence: CASSKRVQDGVAQHF. The CDR3 DNA is TGTGCCAGTAGTAAGAGGGTTCAGGATGGGGTGGCCCAGCATTTT. Full variable domain (rest looked up from reference TRBV19 and TRBJ1-5): DGGITQSPKYLFRKEGQNVTLSCEQNLNHDAMYWYRQDPGQGLRLIYYSQIVNDFQKGDIAEGYSVSREKKESFPLTVTSAQKNPTAFYLCASSKRVQDGVAQHFGDGTRLSIL.

J is TRBJ1-4 and V is TRBV28; 9 bases map to TRBD1. This CDR3 is built from 14 residues. The germline V gene has CDR1 MDHEN and CDR2 SYDVKM. V trimming: 7 bases; J trimming: 4 bases; junction bases outside the gene matches: 4. CDR3 residues: CASTLGQGNEKLFF. The CDR3 coding sequence is TGTGCCAGCACTTTGGGACAGGGTAATGAAAAACTGTTTTTT.

J is TRBJ2-2 and V is TRBV5-4; 11 nucleotides align to TRBD2. This CDR3 has 17 residues. V was pared by 5 bases and J by 4 bases, with 10 bases of the junction left unmatched. CDR1 is SGHNT, CDR2 YYREEE, per germline (reference sequence). The CDR3, as DNA: TGTGCCAGCAGACATCGGTTAGCGGGAGGGAGCACCGGGGAGCTGTTTTTT. It specifies CASRHRLAGGSTGELFF.

The CDR3 protein is CASSSRQGTEAFF. The CDR3 DNA is TGTGCCAGCAGCTCTAGACAGGGGACTGAAGCTTTCTTT. The chain has TRBV27 and TRBJ1-1; 8 bases match TRBD1. The length of the CDR3 is 13 residues. The V gene end was trimmed by 6 bases and the J gene end by 5 bases; junction bases not matched to a gene: 5. Looked up from germline, CDR1 is MNHEY and CDR2 is SMNVEV (reference sequence).

The gene calls are TRBV18 and TRBJ1-6; the D gene is possibly TRBD1 (6 bases). CDR3 length: 15 residues. Germline CDR1 and CDR2: KGHSH and LQKENI. The V and J ends lost 2 bases and 9 bases respectively, with 14 bases between them. This CDR3 reads CASSPTGRNISPLHF. CDR3 DNA: TGTGCCAGCTCACCAACAGGGCGAAATATTTCACCCCTCCACTTT.

The chain is built from TRBV9 and TRBJ2-1, with 8 nucleotides matching TRBD1. Germline lookup yields CDR1 SGDLS and CDR2 YYNGEE. This CDR3 contains 16 residues. The trim removed 3 bases at V and 1 base at J, leaving 6 bases unmatched. CDR3 bases: TGTGCCAGCAGCGCTGGGACAGGTAGATCCTACAATGAGCAGTTCTTC. This codes for CASSAGTGRSYNEQFF.

The rearrangement joins TRBV4-1 to TRBJ1-2; no clear D gene. V was shortened by 0 bases and J by 4 bases, with 9 bases between the two germline ends. The CDR3 is 14 residues long. Germline V gene data show CDR1 as MGHRA and CDR2 as YSYEKL. The chain's CDR3 is CASSQDLRIYGYTF. The CDR3 nucleotides are TGCGCCAGCAGCCAAGATTTGAGGATCTATGGCTACACCTTC.

The chain joins TRBV5-1 to TRBJ1-6; 7 nucleotides align to TRBD1. This CDR3 contains 13 residues. V lost 4 bases and J lost 7; bases outside the gene matches: 2. CDR1 and CDR2 (germline): SGHRS, YFSETQ. For the CDR3, the DNA is TGCGCCAGCAGCGCGGGACAGAATTCACCCCTCCACTTT. This encodes CASSAGQNSPLHF.